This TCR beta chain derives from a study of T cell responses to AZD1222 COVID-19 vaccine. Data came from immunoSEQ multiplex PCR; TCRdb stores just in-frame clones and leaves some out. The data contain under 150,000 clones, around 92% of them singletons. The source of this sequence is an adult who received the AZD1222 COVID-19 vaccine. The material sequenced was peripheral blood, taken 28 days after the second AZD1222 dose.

The CDR3 protein is CASRLWDRSSGNTIYF. CDR3 sequence (DNA): TGTGCCAGCCGACTGTGGGACAGGAGCTCTGGAAACACCATATATTTT. This sequence joins TRBV7-8 and TRBJ1-3, with 8 bases that match TRBD1. From germline, CDR1 is SGHVS and CDR2 FQNEAQ. The CDR3 contains 16 residues. Losses at the gene ends were 8 bases for V and 0 bases for J; bases not matched to a gene: 9.